The clone carrying this T cell receptor (beta chain) was detected once. Its antigen is still unknown. This specimen comes from a study of cytomegalovirus exposure and HLA in healthy donors. Study-level results: Presence/absence analyses supposed approximately even sequencing depth among donors. In a later analysis, productive TCRs from donors in an Asian-associated ancestry cluster reportedly carried fewer N-insertions than the cohort mean. Cytomegalovirus status, reportedly, was diagnosed with high specificity and sensitivity by the classifier. When the data were analyzed later, several of the most significant clusters appeared to be linked to common viral pathogens.

The CDR3 spans 14 residues. Germline V gives CDR1 SEHNR, CDR2 FQNEAQ (reference sequence). The V gene lost 4 bases and the J gene lost 4 bases, with 13 bases spanning the gap. Primers included in the PCR were 60 Vbeta and 13 Jbeta primers. Sequencing was performed with immunoSEQ multiplex PCR; in TCRdb, only in-frame clones are kept and a portion is missing. The data contain over 100,000 clones, roughly 85% of them singletons. The sequence came from a man aged 40-55 years in good health and CMV-seronegative. Material: PBMCs. The chain carries TRBV7-9 and TRBJ1-1; the D gene is possibly TRBD1 (6 bases). The DNA of the CDR3 is TGTGCCAGCAGCTCGCCGACAGGCGGCACTGAAGCTTTCTTT. Residues: CASSSPTGGTEAFF.